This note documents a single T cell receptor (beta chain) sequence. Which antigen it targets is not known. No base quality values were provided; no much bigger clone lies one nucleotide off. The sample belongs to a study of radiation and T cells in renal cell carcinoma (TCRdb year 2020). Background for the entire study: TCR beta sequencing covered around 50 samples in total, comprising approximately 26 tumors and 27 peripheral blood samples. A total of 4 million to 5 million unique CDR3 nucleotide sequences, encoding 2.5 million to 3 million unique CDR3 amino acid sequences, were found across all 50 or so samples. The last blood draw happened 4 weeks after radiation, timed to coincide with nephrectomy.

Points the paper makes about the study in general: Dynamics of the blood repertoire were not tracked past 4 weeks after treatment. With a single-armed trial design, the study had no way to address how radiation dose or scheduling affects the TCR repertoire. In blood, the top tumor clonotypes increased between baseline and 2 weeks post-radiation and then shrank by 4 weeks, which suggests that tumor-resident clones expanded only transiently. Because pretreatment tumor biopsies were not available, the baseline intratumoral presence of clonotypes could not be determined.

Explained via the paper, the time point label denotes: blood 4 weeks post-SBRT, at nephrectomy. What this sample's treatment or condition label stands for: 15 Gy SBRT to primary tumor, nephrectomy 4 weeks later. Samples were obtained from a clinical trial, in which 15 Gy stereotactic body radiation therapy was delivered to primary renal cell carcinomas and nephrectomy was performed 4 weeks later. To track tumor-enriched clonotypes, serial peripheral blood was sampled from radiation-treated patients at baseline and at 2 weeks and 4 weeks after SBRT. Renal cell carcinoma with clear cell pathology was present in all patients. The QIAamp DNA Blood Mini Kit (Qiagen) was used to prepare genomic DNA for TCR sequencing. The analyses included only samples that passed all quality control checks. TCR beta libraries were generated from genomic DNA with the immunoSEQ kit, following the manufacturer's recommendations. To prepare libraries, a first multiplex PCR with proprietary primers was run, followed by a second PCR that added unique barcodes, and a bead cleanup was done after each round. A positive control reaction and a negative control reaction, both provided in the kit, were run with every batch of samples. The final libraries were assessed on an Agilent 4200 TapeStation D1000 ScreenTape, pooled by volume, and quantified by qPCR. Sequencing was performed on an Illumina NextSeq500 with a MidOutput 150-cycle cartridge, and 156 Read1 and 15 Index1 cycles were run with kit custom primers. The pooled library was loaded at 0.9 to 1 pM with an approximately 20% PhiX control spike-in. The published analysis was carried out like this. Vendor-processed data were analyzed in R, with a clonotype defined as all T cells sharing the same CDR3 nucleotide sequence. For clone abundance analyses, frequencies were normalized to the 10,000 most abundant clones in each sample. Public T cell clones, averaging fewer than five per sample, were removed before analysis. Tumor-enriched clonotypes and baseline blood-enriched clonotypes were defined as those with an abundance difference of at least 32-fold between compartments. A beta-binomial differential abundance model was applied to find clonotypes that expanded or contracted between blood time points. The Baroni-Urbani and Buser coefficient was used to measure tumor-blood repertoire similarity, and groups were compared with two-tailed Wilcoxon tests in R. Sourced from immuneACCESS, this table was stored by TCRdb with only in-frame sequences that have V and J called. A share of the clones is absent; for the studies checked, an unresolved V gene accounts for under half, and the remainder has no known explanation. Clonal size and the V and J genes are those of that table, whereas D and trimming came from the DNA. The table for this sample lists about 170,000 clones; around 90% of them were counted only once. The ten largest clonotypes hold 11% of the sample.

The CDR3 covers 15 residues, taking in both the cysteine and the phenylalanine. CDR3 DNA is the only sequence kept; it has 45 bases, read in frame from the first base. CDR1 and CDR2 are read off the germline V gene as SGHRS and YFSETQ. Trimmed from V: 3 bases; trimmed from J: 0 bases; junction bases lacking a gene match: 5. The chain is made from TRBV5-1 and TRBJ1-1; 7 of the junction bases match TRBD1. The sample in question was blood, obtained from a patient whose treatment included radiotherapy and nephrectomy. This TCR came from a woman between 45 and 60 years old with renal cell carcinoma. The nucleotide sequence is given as TGCGCCAGCAGCTCGCGACAGGGACTGAACACTGAAGCTTTCTTT. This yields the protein CASSSRQGLNTEAFF.